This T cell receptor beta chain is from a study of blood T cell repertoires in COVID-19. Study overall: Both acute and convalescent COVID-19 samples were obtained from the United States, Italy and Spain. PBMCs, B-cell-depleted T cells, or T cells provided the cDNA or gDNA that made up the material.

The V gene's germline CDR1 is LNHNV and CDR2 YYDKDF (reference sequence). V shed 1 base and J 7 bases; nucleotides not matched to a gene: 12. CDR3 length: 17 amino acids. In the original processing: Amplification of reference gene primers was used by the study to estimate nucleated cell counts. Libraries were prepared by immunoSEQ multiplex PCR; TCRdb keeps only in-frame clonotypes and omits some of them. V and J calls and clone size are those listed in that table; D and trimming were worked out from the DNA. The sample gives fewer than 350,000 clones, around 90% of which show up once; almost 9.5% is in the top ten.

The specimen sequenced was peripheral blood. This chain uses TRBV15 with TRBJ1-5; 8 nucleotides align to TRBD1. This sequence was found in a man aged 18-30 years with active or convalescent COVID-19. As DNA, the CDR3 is TGTGCCACCAGCAGAGTAGGCTGGACAGGGACAAACCAGCCCCAGCATTTT. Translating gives CATSRVGWTGTNQPQHF.